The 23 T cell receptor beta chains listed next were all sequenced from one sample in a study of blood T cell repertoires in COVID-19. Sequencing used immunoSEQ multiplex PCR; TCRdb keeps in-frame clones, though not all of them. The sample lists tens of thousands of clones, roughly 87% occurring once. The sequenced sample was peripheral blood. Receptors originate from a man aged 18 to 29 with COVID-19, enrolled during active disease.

CDR3 sequence (DNA): TGTGCCAGCAGTTACTCGGGCCCCCCTGAAAACATTCAGTACTTC. Protein sequence: CASSYSGPPENIQYF. This chain uses TRBV6-2 or TRBV6-3 with TRBJ2-4; D remains ambiguous. V dropped 0 bases and J dropped 5 bases, with 11 bases sitting between them. The CDR3 runs 15 residues. Looked up from germline, CDR1 is MNHEY and CDR2 is SVGEGT.

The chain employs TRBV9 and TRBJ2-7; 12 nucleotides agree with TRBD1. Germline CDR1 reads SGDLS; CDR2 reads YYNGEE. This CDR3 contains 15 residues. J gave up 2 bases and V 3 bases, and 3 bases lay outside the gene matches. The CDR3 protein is CASSAGTGGAYEQYF. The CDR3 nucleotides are TGTGCCAGCAGCGCCGGGACAGGGGGCGCCTACGAGCAGTACTTC.

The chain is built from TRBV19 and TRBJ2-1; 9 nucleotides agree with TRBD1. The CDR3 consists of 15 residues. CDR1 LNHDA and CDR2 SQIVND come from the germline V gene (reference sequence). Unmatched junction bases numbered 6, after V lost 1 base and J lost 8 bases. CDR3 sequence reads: CASSIADRGGHEQFF. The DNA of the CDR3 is TGTGCCAGTAGTATAGCGGACAGGGGAGGGCATGAGCAGTTCTTC.

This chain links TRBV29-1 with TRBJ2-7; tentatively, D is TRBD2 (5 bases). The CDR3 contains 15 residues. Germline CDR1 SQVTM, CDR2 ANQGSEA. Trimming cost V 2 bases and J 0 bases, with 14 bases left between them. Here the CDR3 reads CSVEKRTRGSYEQYF. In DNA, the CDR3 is TGCAGCGTTGAAAAACGGACCCGGGGCTCCTACGAGCAGTACTTC.

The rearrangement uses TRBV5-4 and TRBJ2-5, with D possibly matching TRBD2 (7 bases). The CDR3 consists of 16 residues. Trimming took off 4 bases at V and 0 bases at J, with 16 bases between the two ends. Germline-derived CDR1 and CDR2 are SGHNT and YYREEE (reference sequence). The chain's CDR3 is CASSQGGAVYQETQYF. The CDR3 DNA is TGTGCCAGCAGCCAAGGGGGGGCCGTGTACCAAGAGACCCAGTACTTC.

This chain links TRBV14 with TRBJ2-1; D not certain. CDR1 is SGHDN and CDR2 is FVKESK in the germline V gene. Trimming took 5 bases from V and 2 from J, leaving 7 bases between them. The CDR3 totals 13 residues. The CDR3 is CASSFAPYNEQFF. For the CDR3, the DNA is TGTGCCAGCAGCTTCGCGCCCTACAATGAGCAGTTCTTC.

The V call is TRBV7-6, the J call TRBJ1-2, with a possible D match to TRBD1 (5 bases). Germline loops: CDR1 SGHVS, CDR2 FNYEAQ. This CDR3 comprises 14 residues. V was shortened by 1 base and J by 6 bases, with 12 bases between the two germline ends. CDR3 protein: CASSLVGGVNGYTF. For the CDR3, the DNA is TGTGCCAGCAGCTTAGTCGGGGGAGTGAATGGCTACACCTTC.

In DNA form, the CDR3 reads TGTGCCACCAGGACTAACACCTACGAGCAGTACTTC. Translating it yields CATRTNTYEQYF. This chain connects TRBV6-5 to TRBJ2-7; TRBD2 is a possible D gene (6 bases). This CDR3 contains 12 residues. Germline CDR1 and CDR2: MNHEY and SVGAGI. Deletions cut 10 bases from V and 2 bases from J, with 12 bases between.

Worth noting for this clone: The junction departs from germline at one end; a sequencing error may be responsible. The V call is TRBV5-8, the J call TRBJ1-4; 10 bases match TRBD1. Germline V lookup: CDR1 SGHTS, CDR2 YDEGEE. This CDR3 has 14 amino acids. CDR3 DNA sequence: TGTGCCAGCAGAAAGACAGGGGGCTTAGGAAAACTGCTTTTT. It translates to CASRKTGGLGKLLF.

The CDR3 sequence is CASSFMAAGELFF. Written as DNA, the CDR3 is TGTGCCAGCAGTTTCATGGCAGCCGGGGAGCTGTTTTTT. The chain employs TRBV12-3 or TRBV12-4 and TRBJ2-2; D unresolved. The CDR3 length is 13 residues. V gave up 3 bases and J gave up 6 bases, with 8 bases separating them.

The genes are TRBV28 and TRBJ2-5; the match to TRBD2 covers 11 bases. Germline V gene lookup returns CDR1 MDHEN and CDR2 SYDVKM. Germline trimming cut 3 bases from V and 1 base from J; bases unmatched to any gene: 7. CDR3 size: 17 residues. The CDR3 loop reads CASSFSGTSGSQETQYF. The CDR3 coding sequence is TGTGCCAGCAGTTTTTCCGGGACTAGCGGTTCCCAAGAGACCCAGTACTTC.

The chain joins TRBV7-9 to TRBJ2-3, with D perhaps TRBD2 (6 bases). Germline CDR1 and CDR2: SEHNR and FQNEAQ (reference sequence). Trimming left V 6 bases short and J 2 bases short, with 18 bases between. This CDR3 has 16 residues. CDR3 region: CASSRLGDSTTDTQYF. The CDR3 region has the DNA TGTGCCAGCAGTAGGTTGGGGGACTCCACCACAGATACGCAGTATTTT.

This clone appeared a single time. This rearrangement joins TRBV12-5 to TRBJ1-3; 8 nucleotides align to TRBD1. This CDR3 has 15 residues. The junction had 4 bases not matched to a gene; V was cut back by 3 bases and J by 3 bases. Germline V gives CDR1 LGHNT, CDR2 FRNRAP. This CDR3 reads CASGLGGTGGNTIYF. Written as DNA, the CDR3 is TGTGCTAGTGGTTTAGGGGGGACAGGTGGAAACACCATATATTTT.

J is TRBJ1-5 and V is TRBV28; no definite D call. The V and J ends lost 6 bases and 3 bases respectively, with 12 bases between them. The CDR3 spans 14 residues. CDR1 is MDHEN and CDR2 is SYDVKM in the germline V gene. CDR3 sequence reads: CASRMAVFNQPQHF. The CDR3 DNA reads TGTGCCAGCAGAATGGCAGTGTTCAATCAGCCCCAGCATTTT.

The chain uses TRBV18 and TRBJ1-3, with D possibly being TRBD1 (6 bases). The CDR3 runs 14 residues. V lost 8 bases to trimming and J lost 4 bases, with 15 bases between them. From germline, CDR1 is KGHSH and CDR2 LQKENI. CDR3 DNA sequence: TGTGCCAGCCAACCCACAGGGCCCGGAAACACCATATATTTT. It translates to CASQPTGPGNTIYF.

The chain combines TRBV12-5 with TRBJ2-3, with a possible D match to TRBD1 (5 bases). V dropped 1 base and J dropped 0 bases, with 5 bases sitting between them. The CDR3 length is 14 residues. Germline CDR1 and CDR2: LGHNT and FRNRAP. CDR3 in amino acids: CASGLEGSTDTQYF. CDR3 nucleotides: TGTGCTAGTGGTTTGGAGGGGAGCACAGATACGCAGTATTTT.

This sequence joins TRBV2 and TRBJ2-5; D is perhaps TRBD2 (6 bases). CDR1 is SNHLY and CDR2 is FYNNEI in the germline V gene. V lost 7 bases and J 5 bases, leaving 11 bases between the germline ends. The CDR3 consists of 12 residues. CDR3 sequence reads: CASTGRWETQYF. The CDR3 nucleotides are TGTGCCAGCACGGGGAGGTGGGAGACCCAGTACTTC.

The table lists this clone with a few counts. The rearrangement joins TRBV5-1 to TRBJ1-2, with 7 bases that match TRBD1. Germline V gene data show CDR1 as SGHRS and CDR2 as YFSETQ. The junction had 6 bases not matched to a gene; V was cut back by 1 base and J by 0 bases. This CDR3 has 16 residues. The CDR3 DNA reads TGCGCCAGCAGCTTGTGGACAGGCGGCACTAACTATGGCTACACCTTC. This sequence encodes CASSLWTGGTNYGYTF.

CDR3 in amino acids: CASRKTSGSVYEQYF. In DNA, the CDR3 is TGTGCCAGCAGAAAAACTAGCGGGAGCGTGTACGAGCAGTACTTC. The chain employs TRBV6-5 and TRBJ2-7; 11 bases map to TRBD2. The CDR3 runs to 15 residues. Trimming removed 6 bases from V and 4 bases from J; junction bases left unmatched: 8. CDR1 is MNHEY, CDR2 SVGAGI, per germline.

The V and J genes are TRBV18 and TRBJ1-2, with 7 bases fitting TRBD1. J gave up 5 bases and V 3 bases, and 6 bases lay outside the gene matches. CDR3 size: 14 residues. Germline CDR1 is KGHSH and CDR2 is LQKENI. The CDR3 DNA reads TGTGCCAGCTCACCGGGACAGCCCGATTATGGCTACACCTTC. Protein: CASSPGQPDYGYTF.

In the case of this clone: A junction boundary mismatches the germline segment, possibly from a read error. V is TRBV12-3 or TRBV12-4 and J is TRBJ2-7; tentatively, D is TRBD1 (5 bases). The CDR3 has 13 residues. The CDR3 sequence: CASSLAQGRVAEF. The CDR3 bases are TGTGCCAGCAGTTTAGCGCAAGGCAGGGTGGCGGAATTC.

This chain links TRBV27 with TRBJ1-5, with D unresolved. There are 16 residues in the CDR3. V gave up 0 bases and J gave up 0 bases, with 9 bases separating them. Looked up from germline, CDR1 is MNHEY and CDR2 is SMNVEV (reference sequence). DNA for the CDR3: TGTGCCAGCAGTTTATCGGGTCAGGTTAGCAATCAGCCCCAGCATTTT. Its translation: CASSLSGQVSNQPQHF.

The CDR3 coding sequence is TGTGCCACCAGCACTTACGGGGCTGGGGCCAACGTCCTGACTTTC. Amino acid sequence: CATSTYGAGANVLTF. The chain recombines TRBV15 with TRBJ2-6, with a weak D call TRBD2 (5 bases). The CDR3 sequence is 15 residues long. Germline V CDR1 and CDR2: LNHNV, YYDKDF (reference sequence). Deletions cut 4 bases from V and 2 bases from J, with 9 bases between.